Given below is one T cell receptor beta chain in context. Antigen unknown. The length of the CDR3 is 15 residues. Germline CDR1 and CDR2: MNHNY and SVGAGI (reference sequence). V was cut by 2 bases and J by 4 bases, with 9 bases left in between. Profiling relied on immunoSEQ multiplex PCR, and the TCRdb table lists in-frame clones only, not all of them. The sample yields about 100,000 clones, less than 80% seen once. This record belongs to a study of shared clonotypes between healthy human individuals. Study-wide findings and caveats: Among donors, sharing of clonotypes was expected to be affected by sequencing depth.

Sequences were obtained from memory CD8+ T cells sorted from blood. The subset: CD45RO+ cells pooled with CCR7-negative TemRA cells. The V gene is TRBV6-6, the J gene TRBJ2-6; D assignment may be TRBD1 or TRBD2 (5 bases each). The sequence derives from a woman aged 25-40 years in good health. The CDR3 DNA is TGTGCCAGCAGTTACGCCGGGGACGGGGCCAACGTCCTGACTTTC. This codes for CASSYAGDGANVLTF.